The 23 T cell receptor beta chains presented below share a single source sample, sequenced in a study of cytomegalovirus exposure and HLA in healthy donors. The primer mix had 60 Vbeta and 13 Jbeta primers. TCRdb's table, derived via immunoSEQ multiplex PCR, lists solely in-frame clones and lacks some. The sample holds about 64,000 clones; 65% to 90% are singletons and the top ten take around 11%. The sample taken for sequencing was PBMCs. The receptors originated from a female donor in good health and CMV-seronegative.

The J gene is TRBJ2-3, the V gene TRBV5-6; TRBD2 agrees at 16 bases. J lost 2 bases, V lost 3 bases, and 6 bases had no gene match. There are 18 residues in the CDR3. CDR1 is SGHDT, CDR2 YYEEEE, per germline. As DNA, the CDR3 is TGTGCCAGCAGCTCAACGGGACTAGCGGGGGGGCCCACAGATACGCAGTATTTT. Amino acid sequence: CASSSTGLAGGPTDTQYF. Combining the CDR3 with reference TRBV5-6 and TRBJ2-3 gives the whole variable domain DAGVTQSPTHLIKTRGQQVTLRCSPKSGHDTVSWYQQALGQGPQFIFQYYEEEERQRGNFPDRFSGHQFPNYSSELNVNALLLGDSALYLCASSSTGLAGGPTDTQYFGPGTRLTVL.

The chain carries TRBV5-4 and TRBJ2-1; D unresolved. Trimming left V 2 bases short and J 6 bases short, with 3 bases between. This CDR3 has 11 amino acids. Germline assignment: CDR1 SGHNT and CDR2 YYREEE (reference sequence). The CDR3: CASSFLNEQFF. The DNA for the CDR3 is TGTGCCAGCAGCTTCCTCAATGAGCAGTTCTTC.

The chain is built from TRBV21-1 and TRBJ2-7; TRBD1, as called in the table, went unchecked against the DNA. TRBV21-1 constitutes a pseudogene. The CDR3 extends over 15 amino acids. The CDR3 spells CASSNGQGPTYEQYF. CDR3 nucleotide sequence: TGTGCCAGCAGCAATGGACAGGGACCAACCTACGAGCAGTACTTC.

CDR3 protein: CASSYSKGANTEAFF. CDR3 coding DNA: TGTGCCAGCAGTTACTCGAAAGGGGCGAACACTGAAGCTTTCTTT. The chain links TRBV6-5 to TRBJ1-1; D may be TRBD1 (5 bases). V was cut by 0 bases and J by 1 base, with 9 bases left in between. The germline V gene has CDR1 MNHEY and CDR2 SVGAGI. The CDR3 runs 15 residues.

The J gene is TRBJ2-5, the V gene TRBV27, with 11 bases identical to TRBD2. Gene TRBJ2-7 matches the end of the DNA better, so the J call may be wrong. Germline V gene lookup returns CDR1 MNHEY and CDR2 SMNVEV (reference sequence). This CDR3 is 15 amino acids long. This CDR3 reads CASSFSGRVTYEQYF. The CDR3 DNA sequence: TGTGCCAGCAGTTTTAGCGGGAGGGTCACCTACGAGCAGTACTTC.

The genes are TRBV10-2 and TRBJ2-2, with D perhaps TRBD1 (5 bases). V lost 6 bases and J 2 bases, leaving 16 bases between the germline ends. Germline CDR1 reads WSHSY; CDR2 reads SAAADI. This CDR3 is built from 16 residues. This CDR3 reads CASRFSPDTNTGELFF. CDR3 DNA sequence: TGCGCCAGCAGGTTTAGTCCGGACACCAACACCGGGGAGCTGTTTTTT.

The genes are TRBV9 and TRBJ2-1, with D maybe TRBD1 (7 bases). The CDR3 runs to 14 residues. The V and J ends lost 4 bases and 7 bases respectively, with 15 bases between them. Germline V gene sequence: CDR1 SGDLS, CDR2 YYNGEE. DNA for the CDR3: TGTGCCAGCAGCCCACAGACAGGGAGGAATGAGCAGTTCTTC. This codes for CASSPQTGRNEQFF.

J is TRBJ1-2 and V is TRBV19; D not resolved. V lost 3 bases, J lost 8 bases, and 19 bases lay in between. Germline CDR1 LNHDA, CDR2 SQIVND (reference sequence). This CDR3 comprises 15 residues. In DNA, the CDR3 is TGTGCCAGTAGTATCCACCCCGGGATCGCCGGCGGCTACACCTTC. It translates to CASSIHPGIAGGYTF. The full variable domain, completed using reference TRBV19 and TRBJ1-2, is DGGITQSPKYLFRKEGQNVTLSCEQNLNHDAMYWYRQDPGQGLRLIYYSQIVNDFQKGDIAEGYSVSREKKESFPLTVTSAQKNPTAFYLCASSIHPGIAGGYTFGSGTRLTVV.

Concerning this clone: A read error may account for a junction end that differs from germline. This chain uses TRBV7-9 with TRBJ2-5; 8 nucleotides align to TRBD1. This CDR3 comprises 17 residues. In germline, CDR1 is SEHNR, CDR2 FQNEAQ (reference sequence). CDR3 residues: CSSSLIFGTGRQETQYF. The CDR3 nucleotides are TGTTCCAGCAGCTTAATCTTCGGGACAGGTAGACAAGAGACCCAGTACTTC. The full variable domain, rest sourced from reference TRBV7-9 and TRBJ2-5, is DTGVSQNPRHKITKRGQNVTFRCDPISEHNRLYWYRQTLGQGPEFLTYFQNEAQLEKSRLLSDRFSAERPKGSFSTLEIQRTEQGDSAMYLCSSSLIFGTGRQETQYFGPGTRLLVL.

This clone has a handful of counts. The V gene is TRBV4-2, the J gene TRBJ2-1; 12 nucleotides match TRBD2. V lost 3 bases to trimming and J lost 4 bases; unmatched junction nucleotides: 1. This CDR3 comprises 15 residues. CDR1 is LGHNA, CDR2 YNFKEQ, per germline. DNA for the CDR3: TGTGCCAGCAGCCAGACTAGCGGGAGTTACAATGAGCAGTTCTTC. This gives the protein CASSQTSGSYNEQFF.

The chain is built from TRBV6-1 and TRBJ1-1; D may be TRBD1 (6 bases). Germline values: CDR1 MNHNS, CDR2 SASEGT. The germline V and J ends were trimmed by 6 bases and 6 bases, with 14 bases remaining between them. The CDR3 spans 13 residues. CDR3 sequence reads: CASSNNRESEAFF. The CDR3 region has the DNA TGTGCCAGCAGCAATAACAGGGAGTCTGAAGCTTTCTTT.

The chain joins TRBV19 to TRBJ1-1; a weak D match, TRBD1 (5 bases). The CDR3 loop spans 13 amino acids. V was cut by 1 base and J by 4 bases, with 7 bases left in between. Per the germline V gene, CDR1 is LNHDA and CDR2 is SQIVND (reference sequence). The CDR3 nucleotides read TGTGCCAGTAGTATAGTAAGGGGCACTGAAGCTTTCTTT. Its protein product is CASSIVRGTEAFF.

The V gene is TRBV30, the J gene TRBJ1-1; possibly TRBD1 for D (5 bases). Trimming shortened V by 2 bases and J by 3 bases, and 19 bases separated the two germline ends. The germline V gene has CDR1 GTSNPN and CDR2 SVGIG (reference sequence). The CDR3 is 16 residues long. CDR3 amino acids: CAWSPEFGRGDTEAFF. The DNA for the CDR3 is TGTGCCTGGAGTCCTGAGTTTGGGCGGGGCGACACTGAAGCTTTCTTT.

CDR3 DNA: TGTGCCAGCAGCTTAGCGACTAGCGGGAAGTACGAGCAGTACTTC. This translates into CASSLATSGKYEQYF. The chain links TRBV7-9 to TRBJ2-7; 11 bases fit TRBD2. Trimming at V came to 0 bases and at J to 4 bases, leaving 2 bases not matched to a gene. The V gene's germline CDR1 is SEHNR and CDR2 FQNEAQ (reference sequence). The CDR3 has 15 amino acids.

This sequence joins TRBV10-2 and TRBJ1-2; 9 bases are shared with TRBD1. CDR1 and CDR2 (germline): WSHSY, SAAADI. After removal of 3 bases from V and 4 bases from J, the junction contained 6 bases not matched to a gene. The CDR3 length is 15 residues. CDR3 in amino acids: CASSDLGQGGYGYTF. The CDR3, as DNA: TGCGCCAGCAGTGACCTGGGACAGGGCGGCTATGGCTACACCTTC.

The CDR3 sequence: CASRPGQGLGEQFF. The CDR3 DNA reads as TGTGCCAGCAGGCCGGGACAGGGACTCGGTGAGCAGTTCTTC. V is TRBV27 and J is TRBJ2-1; 9 positions match TRBD1. Unmatched junction bases numbered 9, after V lost 6 bases and J lost 9 bases. CDR3 length: 14 residues. Germline V gives CDR1 MNHEY, CDR2 SMNVEV (reference sequence).

The chain couples TRBV28 to TRBJ2-1; tentatively, D is TRBD2 (6 bases). Looked up from germline, CDR1 is MDHEN and CDR2 is SYDVKM. The V end lost 4 bases, the J end lost 9 bases, and 22 bases lay between the germline ends. The CDR3 has 16 residues. CDR3 bases: TGTGCCAGCAGTTCAACGGGACTCCTCCCCCGGGGTGAGCAGTTCTTC. This codes for CASSSTGLLPRGEQFF.

This clone was seen once. The chain employs TRBV29-1 and TRBJ2-1; TRBD1 matches at 8 bases. CDR3 length: 13 amino acids. V shed 7 bases, J shed 6 bases, and the junction held 8 bases outside the gene matches. Germline values: CDR1 SQVTM, CDR2 ANQGSEA. The CDR3 loop reads CSARTGNGNEQFF. The CDR3 DNA reads TGCAGCGCCCGGACAGGGAATGGCAATGAGCAGTTCTTC.

This chain links TRBV7-8 with TRBJ2-7, with 11 bases fitting TRBD1. Trimming at V came to 5 bases and at J to 4 bases, leaving 4 bases not matched to a gene. The CDR3 has 14 residues. Germline CDR1 SGHVS, CDR2 FQNEAQ. CDR3 DNA: TGTGCCAGCAGCGCTGGGACAGGGGGGTACGAGCAGTACTTC. Protein product: CASSAGTGGYEQYF.

The chain links TRBV5-6 to TRBJ2-7; 11 bases match TRBD2. Germline lookup yields CDR1 SGHDT and CDR2 YYEEEE. Trimming removed 4 bases from V and 4 bases from J; junction bases left unmatched: 10. The CDR3 runs 16 residues. The CDR3, as DNA: TGTGCCAGCAGCCGAGCTACTAGCGGGAGCTTTTACGAGCAGTACTTC. Protein product: CASSRATSGSFYEQYF.

V is TRBV19 and J is TRBJ2-7, with D possibly TRBD1 on 6 matching bases. From germline, CDR1 is LNHDA and CDR2 SQIVND (reference sequence). The CDR3 consists of 13 residues. Trimming removed 5 bases from V and 6 bases from J, with 14 bases in between. The CDR3 nucleotides are TGTGCCAGTAGTTTACAGGGATGGGGCGAGCAGTACTTC. Translation gives CASSLQGWGEQYF.

The chain links TRBV28 to TRBJ1-5, with 9 nucleotides matching TRBD1. Germline CDR1 is MDHEN and CDR2 is SYDVKM. The junction had 8 bases not matched to a gene; V was cut back by 2 bases and J by 3 bases. This CDR3 spans 17 amino acids. In nucleotides, the CDR3 is TGTGCCAGCAGTTTAACCCCGGGGGACAGGGACAATCAGCCCCAGCATTTT. Its protein is CASSLTPGDRDNQPQHF. Looking up the rest from reference TRBV28 and TRBJ1-5 gives the full variable domain: DVKVTQSSRYLVKRTGEKVFLECVQDMDHENMFWYRQDPGLGLRLIYFSYDVKMKEKGDIPEGYSVSREKKERFSLILESASTNQTSMYLCASSLTPGDRDNQPQHFGDGTRLSIL.

The chain joins TRBV6-1 to TRBJ1-1, with a weak D call TRBD1 (6 bases). This CDR3 region has 13 residues. With 4 bases removed from V and 10 bases from J, the gap between germline ends came to 16 bases. Germline V gene sequence: CDR1 MNHNS, CDR2 SASEGT. The CDR3: CASSGQVGQGAFF. Written as DNA, the CDR3 is TGTGCCAGCAGTGGACAGGTTGGCCAAGGAGCTTTCTTT.